Included here is one T cell receptor (beta chain) sequence, with context. These data come from a study of blood T cell repertoires in COVID-19. Trimming stripped 6 bases from V and 6 bases from J, with 11 bases between. The CDR3 covers 13 residues. Clones were sequenced by immunoSEQ multiplex PCR, and TCRdb holds only the in-frame ones, with some missing. The sample holds over 200,000 clones, 80% seen once. The sample taken for sequencing was peripheral blood. This clonotype was sampled from a human donor in a cohort sampled during active COVID-19. The chain uses TRBV12-3 or TRBV12-4 and TRBJ1-4; no clear D. CDR3 region: CASSPLQDEKLFF. CDR3 DNA: TGTGCCAGCAGCCCGCTGCAGGATGAAAAACTGTTTTTT.